The 19 T cell receptor beta chains below all came from one sample that was sequenced in a study of T cells in Graves' hyperthyroidism and ophthalmopathy. Amplification yielded TCR beta CDR3 regions, with RNA transcripts as the source. The primer set for the first-round RT-PCR of the TCR CDR3 was HTBI. In TCRdb, the multiplex PCR reads were re-called with MiXCR into one record per CDR3 protein. The data show about 640,000 distinct CDR3 sequences, less than 25% seen once. The sample was blood. The receptors were gathered from a man between 25 and 39 years old with Graves' ophthalmopathy.

This chain connects TRBV24-1 to TRBJ2-7; D possibly matches TRBD1 or TRBD2 (6 bases each). Per the germline V gene, CDR1 is KGHDR and CDR2 is SFDVKD. Trimming stripped 4 bases from V and 7 bases from J, with 13 bases between. This CDR3 comprises 13 residues. DNA of the CDR3: TGTGCCACCAGTGACCGGGGGCGAGAGGAGCAGTACTTC. Encoded protein: CATSDRGREEQYF.

This rearrangement joins TRBV28 to TRBJ2-7, with 11 bases aligning to TRBD1. CDR3 length: 15 residues. With 3 bases clipped from V and 2 bases from J, the junction kept 3 bases outside the gene matches. Looked up from germline, CDR1 is MDHEN and CDR2 is SYDVKM. CDR3 sequence reads: CASSFGGQGAYEQYF. The CDR3 nucleotides read TGTGCCAGCAGTTTCGGGGGACAGGGGGCCTACGAGCAGTACTTC.

The chain recombines TRBV5-6 with TRBJ2-7; TRBD1 matches at 12 bases. Germline assignment: CDR1 SGHDT and CDR2 YYEEEE. The CDR3 has 15 residues. V lost 0 bases, J lost 6 bases, and 4 bases stayed unmatched. CDR3 sequence (DNA): TGTGCCAGCAGCTTGGAGGGACAGGGGGCGAGCGAGCAGTACTTC. This sequence encodes CASSLEGQGASEQYF.

This clonotype occurred many times. Germline is not matched at one junction end, which may reflect a read error. The chain employs TRBV7-7 and TRBJ2-1, with D possibly matching TRBD2 (5 bases). The CDR3 consists of 15 residues. Germline-derived CDR1 and CDR2 are SSHAT and FNYEAQ (reference sequence). This CDR3 reads CASSSQLGSYNEQFF. In DNA form, the CDR3 reads TGTGCTAGCAGCTCCCAACTAGGAAGCTACAATGAGCAGTTCTTC.

For the CDR3, the DNA is TGTGCCAGCAGTTACGGGCTAGCGGGAACCAGCACAGATACGCAGTATTTT. Protein product: CASSYGLAGTSTDTQYF. The chain carries TRBV6-5 and TRBJ2-3, with 9 bases identical to TRBD2. J gave up 0 bases and V 2 bases, and 6 bases lay outside the gene matches. Per the germline V gene, CDR1 is MNHEY and CDR2 is SVGAGI. The CDR3 covers 17 residues.

This clonotype was observed at least ten times. This rearrangement joins TRBV28 to TRBJ2-2, with 10 bases that match TRBD1. CDR1 is MDHEN, CDR2 SYDVKM, per germline. V dropped 4 bases and J dropped 5; count of bases not matched to a gene: 7. The CDR3 spans 16 residues. CDR3: CASSSSDRGRTGELFF. The CDR3 DNA reads as TGTGCCAGCAGTTCCTCCGACAGGGGGCGAACCGGGGAGCTGTTTTTT.

V is TRBV7-9 and J is TRBJ2-2; 7 nucleotides align to TRBD1. V trimming: 6 bases; J trimming: 2 bases; junction bases outside the gene matches: 6. This CDR3 is 15 amino acids long. The germline CDR1 and CDR2 sequences are SEHNR and FQNEAQ (reference sequence). CDR3 in amino acids: CASSPGQINTGELFF. Written as DNA, the CDR3 is TGTGCCAGCAGTCCGGGACAGATAAACACCGGGGAGCTGTTTTTT.

This clonotype has only a few counts. The gene calls are TRBV7-9 and TRBJ2-2, with a possible D match to TRBD2 (5 bases). The V end was cut by 5 bases, the J end by 1 base, with 11 bases between. Germline CDR1 and CDR2: SEHNR and FQNEAQ (reference sequence). The CDR3 totals 15 residues. In DNA, the CDR3 is TGTGCCAGCAGCGAGGGCAGGAGGAACACCGGGGAGCTGTTTTTT. Its translation is CASSEGRRNTGELFF.

This clonotype was counted between two and nine times. This sequence joins TRBV7-9 and TRBJ2-7, with 7 bases aligning to TRBD2. The V gene's germline CDR1 is SEHNR and CDR2 FQNEAQ (reference sequence). V trimming: 5 bases; J trimming: 3 bases; junction bases outside the gene matches: 4. The CDR3 covers 13 residues. CDR3 sequence (DNA): TGTGCCAGCAGCGGGACTAATCACTACGAGCAGTACTTC. Translation: CASSGTNHYEQYF.

This clonotype has just a few counts. This chain uses TRBV6-1 with TRBJ2-7; D remains ambiguous. Per the germline V gene, CDR1 is MNHNS and CDR2 is SASEGT. This CDR3 has 13 residues. Trimming removed 7 bases from V and 7 bases from J, with 17 bases in between. DNA of the CDR3: TGTGCCAGCAAAGTGGATAGCCCTGGGGAGCAGTACTTC. This gives the protein CASKVDSPGEQYF.

This clonotype appeared a few times. The chain carries TRBV18 and TRBJ2-7; D is ambiguous. CDR3 length: 14 residues. The germline V and J ends were trimmed by 3 bases and 1 base, with 10 bases remaining between them. Germline CDR1 reads KGHSH; CDR2 reads LQKENI. CDR3 bases: TGTGCCAGCTCACCCCCCATGCGATCCTACGAGCAGTACTTC. Encoded protein: CASSPPMRSYEQYF. Based on the CDR3 plus reference TRBV18 and TRBJ2-7, the full variable domain is NAGVMQNPRHLVRRRGQEARLRCSPMKGHSHVYWYRQLPEEGLKFMVYLQKENIIDESGMPKERFSAEFPKEGPSILRIQQVVRGDSAAYFCASSPPMRSYEQYFGPGTRLTVT.

With respect to this clonotype: A read error is likely, as this CDR3 ends without the conserved phenylalanine or tryptophan. CDR3 amino acids: CASSLAGGYYEQYS. CDR3 nucleotides: TGTGCCAGCAGCTTAGCGGGGGGGTACTACGAGCAGTACTCC. The chain employs TRBV7-8 and TRBJ2-7; TRBD2 matches 7 bases. The CDR3 has 14 residues. Germline V gene data show CDR1 as SGHVS and CDR2 as FQNEAQ. V gave up 0 bases and J gave up 3 bases; unmatched junction bases: 2.

This clonotype was recorded many times. The rearrangement links TRBV7-2 to TRBJ2-3; tentatively, D is TRBD1 or TRBD2 (6 bases each). Looked up from germline, CDR1 is SGHTA and CDR2 is FQGNSA. CDR3 length: 16 residues. V was shortened by 5 bases and J by 5 bases, with 20 bases between the two germline ends. The CDR3 bases are TGTGCCAGCAGCGACCCAATACTAGGAGGGGGAGATACGCAGTATTTT. Translating it yields CASSDPILGGGDTQYF.

This clonotype appeared many times. V is TRBV2 and J is TRBJ2-1; D is perhaps TRBD2 (5 bases). The germline gives CDR1 SNHLY, CDR2 FYNNEI. The V gene lost 0 bases and the J gene lost 9 bases, with 12 bases spanning the gap. The CDR3 has 14 residues. For the CDR3, the DNA is TGTGCCAGCAGTGAAGCGCACGGCGGAGGTGAGCAGTTCTTC. Protein sequence: CASSEAHGGGEQFF.

This clonotype was counted ten times or more. The V and J genes are TRBV28 and TRBJ1-6; no clear D. Germline-derived CDR1 and CDR2 are MDHEN and SYDVKM. The V end lost 2 bases, the J end lost 7 bases, and 21 bases lay between the germline ends. There are 18 residues in the CDR3. CDR3: CASSLEYEVGQKNSPLHF. CDR3 bases: TGTGCCAGCAGTTTAGAGTACGAAGTTGGTCAGAAGAATTCACCCCTCCACTTT.

This clonotype appeared a few times. V usage is TRBV29-1 and J usage is TRBJ1-4; perhaps TRBD1 as D (6 bases). This CDR3 is 15 amino acids long. V lost 6 bases and J 0 bases, leaving 14 bases between the germline ends. Germline loops: CDR1 SQVTM, CDR2 ANQGSEA. CDR3 in amino acids: CSVASTGATNEKLFF. The DNA for the CDR3 is TGCAGCGTCGCCTCGACAGGCGCAACTAATGAAAAACTGTTTTTT.

V usage is TRBV12-3 or TRBV12-4 and J usage is TRBJ1-5; 8 bases agree with TRBD1. The V gene end was trimmed by 0 bases and the J gene end by 2 bases; junction bases not matched to a gene: 6. The CDR3 spans 17 residues. CDR3 in amino acids: CASSLAPQGAGNQPQHF. In DNA form, the CDR3 reads TGTGCCAGCAGTTTAGCGCCCCAGGGGGCCGGCAATCAGCCCCAGCATTTT.

This clonotype has ten or more counts. This chain joins TRBV3-1 and TRBJ2-1; no reliable D call. CDR3 length equals 14 residues. Trimming took off 1 base at V and 9 bases at J, with 13 bases between the two ends. The germline V gene encodes CDR1 LGHDT and CDR2 YNNKEL (reference sequence). The DNA of the CDR3 is TGTGCCAGCAGCCAAGGTAACAGTGAATTTGAGCAGTTCTTC. Amino acid sequence: CASSQGNSEFEQFF.

This clonotype occurred many times. The chain combines TRBV6-5 with TRBJ2-3; TRBD1 is a possible D gene (6 bases). This CDR3 contains 15 residues. Between the trimmed V and J ends, which lost 0 bases and 8 bases, there was a span of 15 bases. CDR1 and CDR2 from the germline V gene are MNHEY and SVGAGI. Here the CDR3 reads CASSYSRQEGGTQYF. The DNA for the CDR3 is TGTGCCAGCAGTTACTCAAGACAGGAAGGGGGTACGCAGTATTTT.